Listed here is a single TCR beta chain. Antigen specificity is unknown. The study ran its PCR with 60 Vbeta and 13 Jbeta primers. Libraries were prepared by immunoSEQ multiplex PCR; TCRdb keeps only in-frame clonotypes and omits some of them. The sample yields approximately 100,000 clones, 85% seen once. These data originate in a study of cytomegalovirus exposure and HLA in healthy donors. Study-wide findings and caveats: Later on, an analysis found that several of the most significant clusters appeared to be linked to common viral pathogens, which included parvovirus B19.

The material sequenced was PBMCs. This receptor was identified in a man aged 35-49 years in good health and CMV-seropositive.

In nucleotides, the CDR3 is TGCGCCAGCACTTATTCCCACAGGGGTGTCTTTTACTACGAGCAGTACTTC. This translates into CASTYSHRGVFYYEQYF. This chain links TRBV23-1 with TRBJ2-7, with 7 bases that match TRBD1. TRBV23-1 is assigned to the ORF class and has an uncertain function. The CDR3 is made up of 17 amino acids. Losses at the gene ends were 7 bases for V and 3 bases for J; bases not matched to a gene: 18.